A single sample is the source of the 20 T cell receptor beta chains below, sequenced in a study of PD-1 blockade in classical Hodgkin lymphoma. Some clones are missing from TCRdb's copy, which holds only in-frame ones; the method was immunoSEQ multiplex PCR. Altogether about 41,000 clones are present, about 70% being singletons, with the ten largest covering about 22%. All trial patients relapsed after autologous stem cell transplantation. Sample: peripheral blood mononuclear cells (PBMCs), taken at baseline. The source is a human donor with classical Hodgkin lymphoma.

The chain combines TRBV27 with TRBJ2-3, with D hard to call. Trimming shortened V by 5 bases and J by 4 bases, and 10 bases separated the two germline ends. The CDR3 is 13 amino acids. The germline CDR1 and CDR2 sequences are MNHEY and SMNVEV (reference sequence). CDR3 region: CASSPPVADTQYF. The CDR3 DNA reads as TGTGCCAGCAGTCCCCCAGTCGCAGATACGCAGTATTTT.

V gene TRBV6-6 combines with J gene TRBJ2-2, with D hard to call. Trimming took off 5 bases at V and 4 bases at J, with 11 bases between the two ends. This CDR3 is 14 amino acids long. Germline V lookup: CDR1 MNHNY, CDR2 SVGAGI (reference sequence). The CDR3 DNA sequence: TGTGCCAGCAGTAACCCCCGCGGCACCGGGGAGCTGTTTTTT. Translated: CASSNPRGTGELFF.

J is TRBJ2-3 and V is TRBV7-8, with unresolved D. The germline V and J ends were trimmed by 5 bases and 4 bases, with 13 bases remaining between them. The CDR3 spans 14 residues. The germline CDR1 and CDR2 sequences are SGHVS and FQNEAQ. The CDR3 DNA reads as TGTGCCAGCAGCCCTCAAAGTACCCCAGATACGCAGTATTTT. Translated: CASSPQSTPDTQYF.

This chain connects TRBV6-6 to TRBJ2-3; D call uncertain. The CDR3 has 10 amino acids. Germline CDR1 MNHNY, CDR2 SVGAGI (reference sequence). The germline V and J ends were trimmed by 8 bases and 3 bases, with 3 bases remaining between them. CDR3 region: CASGTDTQYF. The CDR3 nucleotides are TGTGCCAGCGGGACAGATACGCAGTATTTT.

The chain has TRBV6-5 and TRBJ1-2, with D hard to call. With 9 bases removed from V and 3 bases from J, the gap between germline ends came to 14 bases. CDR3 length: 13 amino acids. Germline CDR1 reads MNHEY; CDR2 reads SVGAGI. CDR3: CASSGHADYGYTF. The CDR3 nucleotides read TGTGCCAGTTCGGGCCACGCGGACTATGGCTACACCTTC.

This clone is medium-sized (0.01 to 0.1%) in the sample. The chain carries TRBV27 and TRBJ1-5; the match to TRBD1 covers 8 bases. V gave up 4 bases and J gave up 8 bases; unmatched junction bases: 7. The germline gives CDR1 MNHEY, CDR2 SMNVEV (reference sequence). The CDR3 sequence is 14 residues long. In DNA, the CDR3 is TGTGCCAGCAGTTACGGACAGGGTACGGAGCCCCAGCATTTT. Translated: CASSYGQGTEPQHF.

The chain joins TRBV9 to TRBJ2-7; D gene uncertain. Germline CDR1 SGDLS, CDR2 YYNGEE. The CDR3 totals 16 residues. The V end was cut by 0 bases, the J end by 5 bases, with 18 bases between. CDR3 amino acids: CASSVEVSGSAHEQYF. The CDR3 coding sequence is TGTGCCAGCAGCGTAGAGGTTTCTGGCAGTGCCCACGAGCAGTACTTC.

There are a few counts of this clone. DNA of the CDR3: TGTGCCAGCAGCTTGGCCGAGAGGGGAAGCAATCAGCCCCAGCATTTT. It encodes CASSLAERGSNQPQHF. V usage is TRBV5-6 and J usage is TRBJ1-5; TRBD1 is a possible D gene (5 bases). V was clipped by 0 bases and J by 1 base, with 11 bases between them. The CDR3 totals 16 residues. Looked up from germline, CDR1 is SGHDT and CDR2 is YYEEEE.

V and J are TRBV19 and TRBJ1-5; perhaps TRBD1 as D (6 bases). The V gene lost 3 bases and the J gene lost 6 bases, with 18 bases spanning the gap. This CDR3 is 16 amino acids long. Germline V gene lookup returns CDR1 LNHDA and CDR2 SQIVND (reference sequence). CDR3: CASSISRDTSSQPQHF. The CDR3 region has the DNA TGTGCCAGTAGTATTTCCCGGGACACATCGAGTCAGCCCCAGCATTTT.

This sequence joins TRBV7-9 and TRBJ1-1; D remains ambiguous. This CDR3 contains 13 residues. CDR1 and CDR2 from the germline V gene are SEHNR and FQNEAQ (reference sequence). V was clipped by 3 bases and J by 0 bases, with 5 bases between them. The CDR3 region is CASSFPMNTEAFF. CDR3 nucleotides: TGTGCCAGCAGCTTCCCCATGAACACTGAAGCTTTCTTT.

The CDR3 DNA follows: TGTGCCAGCAGCTTGTTGCGGACAGGGGGCGAGCAGTACTTC. This codes for CASSLLRTGGEQYF. The V gene is TRBV5-6, the J gene TRBJ2-7; 10 bases map to TRBD1. V lost 1 base to trimming and J lost 6 bases; unmatched junction nucleotides: 4. CDR1 is SGHDT, CDR2 YYEEEE, per germline. CDR3 length: 14 residues.

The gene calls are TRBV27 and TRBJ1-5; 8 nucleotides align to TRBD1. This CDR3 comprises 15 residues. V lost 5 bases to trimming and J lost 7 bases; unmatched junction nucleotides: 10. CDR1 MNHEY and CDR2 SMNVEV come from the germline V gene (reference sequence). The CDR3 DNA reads TGTGCCAGCAGTGGACAGGGAGCCCCCGAGCAGCCCCAGCATTTT. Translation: CASSGQGAPEQPQHF.

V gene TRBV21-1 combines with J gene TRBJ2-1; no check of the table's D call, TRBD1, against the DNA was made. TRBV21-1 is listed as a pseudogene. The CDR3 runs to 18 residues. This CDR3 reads CAVRQGTGSGVPGNEQFF. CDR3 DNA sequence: TGTGCCGTAAGACAGGGGACAGGGTCGGGAGTACCGGGGAATGAGCAGTTCTTC.

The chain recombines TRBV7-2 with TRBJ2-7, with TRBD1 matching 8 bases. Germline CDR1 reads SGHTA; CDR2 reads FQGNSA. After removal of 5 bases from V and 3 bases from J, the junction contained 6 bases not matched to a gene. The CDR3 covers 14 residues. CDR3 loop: CASSRDRGDYEQYF. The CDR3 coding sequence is TGTGCCAGCAGCCGAGACAGGGGAGACTACGAGCAGTACTTC.

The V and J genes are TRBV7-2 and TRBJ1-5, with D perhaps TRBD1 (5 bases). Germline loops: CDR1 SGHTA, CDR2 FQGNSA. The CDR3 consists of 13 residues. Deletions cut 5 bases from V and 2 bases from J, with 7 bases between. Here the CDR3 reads CASSVTGNQPQHF. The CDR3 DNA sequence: TGTGCCAGCAGCGTGACAGGCAATCAGCCCCAGCATTTT.

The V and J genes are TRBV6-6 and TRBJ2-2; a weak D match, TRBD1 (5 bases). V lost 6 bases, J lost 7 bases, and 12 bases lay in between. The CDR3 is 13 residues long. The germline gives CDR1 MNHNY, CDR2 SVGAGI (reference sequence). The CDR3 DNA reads TGTGCCAGCAGACCTAGACAGAACGGGGAGCTGTTTTTT. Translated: CASRPRQNGELFF.

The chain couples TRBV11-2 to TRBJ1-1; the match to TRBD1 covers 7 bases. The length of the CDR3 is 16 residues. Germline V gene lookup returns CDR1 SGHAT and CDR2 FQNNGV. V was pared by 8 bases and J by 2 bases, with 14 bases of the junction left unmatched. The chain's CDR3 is CASGEPNRGPNTEAFF. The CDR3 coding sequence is TGTGCCAGCGGCGAACCCAACAGGGGACCAAACACTGAAGCTTTCTTT. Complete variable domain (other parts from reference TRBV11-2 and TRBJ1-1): EAGVAQSPRYKIIEKRQSVAFWCNPISGHATLYWYQQILGQGPKLLIQFQNNGVVDDSQLPKDRFSAERLKGVDSTLKIQPAKLEDSAVYLCASGEPNRGPNTEAFFGQGTRLTVV.

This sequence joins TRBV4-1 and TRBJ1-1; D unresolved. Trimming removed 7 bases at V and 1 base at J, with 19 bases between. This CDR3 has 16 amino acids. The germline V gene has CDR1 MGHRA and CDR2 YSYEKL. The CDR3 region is CASTKVLPQANTEAFF. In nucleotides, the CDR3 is TGCGCCAGCACCAAAGTCCTACCGCAGGCGAACACTGAAGCTTTCTTT.

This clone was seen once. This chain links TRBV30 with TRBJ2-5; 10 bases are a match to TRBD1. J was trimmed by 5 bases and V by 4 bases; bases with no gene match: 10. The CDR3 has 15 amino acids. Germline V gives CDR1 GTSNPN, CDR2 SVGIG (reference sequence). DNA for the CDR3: TGTGCCTGGACCAGACAGGGGGCTTTGTGGGAGACCCAGTACTTC. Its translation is CAWTRQGALWETQYF.

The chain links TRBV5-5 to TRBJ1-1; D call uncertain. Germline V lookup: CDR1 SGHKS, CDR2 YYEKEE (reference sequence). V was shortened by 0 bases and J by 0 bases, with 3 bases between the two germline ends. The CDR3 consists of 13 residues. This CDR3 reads CASSLEMNTEAFF. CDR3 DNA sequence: TGTGCCAGCAGCTTGGAGATGAACACTGAAGCTTTCTTT.